This T cell receptor beta chain is drawn from a study of lymphopenia after photon versus proton radiotherapy. Data came from immunoSEQ multiplex PCR; TCRdb stores just in-frame clones and leaves some out. Of tens of thousands of clones in the sample, less than 85% were seen once. CDR3 length equals 14 residues. V was cut by 0 bases and J by 1 base, with 6 bases left in between. Germline V gives CDR1 SEHNR, CDR2 FQNEAQ (reference sequence). Sequenced material: peripheral blood, taken from a patient treated with proton-based radiotherapy. The receptor comes from a man in his 60s with pancreatic cancer. The chain has TRBV7-9 and TRBJ1-1; D not certain. The CDR3 DNA follows: TGTGCCAGCAGCTTAGCCATGAAGAACACTGAAGCTTTCTTT. Translating it yields CASSLAMKNTEAFF.